The 8 T cell receptor beta chains below were found in one sample sequenced in a study of blood T cell repertoires in COVID-19. The protocol was immunoSEQ multiplex PCR, while the TCRdb copy is restricted to in-frame clones and leaves out a portion. The data contain 100,000 to 150,000 clones, under 90% of them singletons. The sequenced sample was peripheral blood. Source of these receptors: a man aged 60 to 75 with acute or convalescent COVID-19.

The chain uses TRBV11-2 and TRBJ2-7, with D unclear. Germline CDR1 reads SGHAT; CDR2 reads FQNNGV. This CDR3 region has 14 residues. V gave up 5 bases and J gave up 2 bases, with 13 bases separating them. CDR3 region: CASSPQTNTYEQYF. The DNA for the CDR3 is TGTGCCAGCAGCCCCCAGACAAATACCTACGAGCAGTACTTC.

This chain links TRBV28 with TRBJ2-7; D is possibly TRBD1 (5 bases). Germline CDR1 is MDHEN and CDR2 is SYDVKM. V lost 3 bases and J 7 bases, leaving 13 bases between the germline ends. The CDR3 consists of 13 residues. The CDR3: CASSFQGRREQYF. In nucleotides, the CDR3 is TGTGCCAGCAGTTTTCAGGGTCGGAGAGAGCAGTACTTC.

The V and J genes are TRBV5-1 and TRBJ1-2; 8 bases are shared with TRBD1. CDR1 is SGHRS and CDR2 is YFSETQ in the germline V gene. Trimming at V came to 4 bases and at J to 1 base, leaving 6 bases not matched to a gene. The CDR3 covers 15 residues. The CDR3 nucleotides are TGCGCCAGCAGCGCGCGGACAGGGCTTAACTATGGCTACACCTTC. Translating it yields CASSARTGLNYGYTF.

The chain recombines TRBV11-2 with TRBJ2-7, with TRBD1 matching over 7 bases. J lost 1 base, V lost 4 bases, and 4 bases had no gene match. The CDR3 runs to 14 residues. Germline loops: CDR1 SGHAT, CDR2 FQNNGV. This chain's CDR3 is CASSYPGQSYEQYF. The CDR3 DNA follows: TGTGCCAGCAGCTACCCGGGACAGTCCTACGAGCAGTACTTC. Using reference TRBV11-2 and TRBJ2-7 for the parts outside the CDR3, the full variable domain is EAGVAQSPRYKIIEKRQSVAFWCNPISGHATLYWYQQILGQGPKLLIQFQNNGVVDDSQLPKDRFSAERLKGVDSTLKIQPAKLEDSAVYLCASSYPGQSYEQYFGPGTRLTVT.

The chain combines TRBV13 with TRBJ2-7, with a tentative D call TRBD2 (7 bases). CDR3 size: 13 residues. Germline-derived CDR1 and CDR2 are PRHDT and FYEKMQ (reference sequence). The V gene lost 4 bases and the J gene lost 5 bases, with 12 bases spanning the gap. CDR3 DNA sequence: TGTGCCAGCAGCTGGGGGGGGCGGAACGAGCAGTACTTC. This encodes CASSWGGRNEQYF.

The chain links TRBV25-1 to TRBJ2-5, with a weak D call TRBD1 (6 bases). Germline CDR1 and CDR2: MGHDK and SYGVNS. CDR3 length: 13 residues. V lost 5 bases, J lost 4 bases, and 11 bases lay in between. The DNA of the CDR3 is TGTGCCAGCAGTCCGCGACAGGCAGAGACCCAGTACTTC. The encoded protein is CASSPRQAETQYF.

The chain combines TRBV5-4 with TRBJ2-1; tentatively, D is TRBD1 (5 bases). CDR1 is SGHNT, CDR2 YYREEE, per germline (reference sequence). This CDR3 has 14 residues. Trimming removed 1 base from V and 10 bases from J, with 15 bases in between. CDR3 DNA sequence: TGTGCCAGCAGCTTGCTAAAGGGGATCGGGGAGCAGTTCTTC. Its translation is CASSLLKGIGEQFF.

This clone has more than one count but fewer than ten. The rearrangement joins TRBV28 to TRBJ2-7; 11 bases align to TRBD1. The CDR3 covers 15 residues. V gave up 4 bases and J gave up 3 bases; unmatched junction bases: 5. Germline V gives CDR1 MDHEN, CDR2 SYDVKM. CDR3 region: CASSSGQGAFYEQYF. CDR3 DNA sequence: TGTGCCAGCAGTTCCGGACAGGGGGCGTTCTACGAGCAGTACTTC.